A single sample gave rise to the 2 T cell receptor beta chains below, sequenced in a study of T cells in Graves' hyperthyroidism and ophthalmopathy. Amplification targeted TCR beta CDR3 regions from RNA transcripts. HTBI primers drove first-round RT-PCR of the TCR CDR3. TCRdb reprocessed the multiplex PCR reads via MiXCR and lists one record per CDR3 protein. The sample has roughly 330,000 distinct CDR3 sequences, about 15% seen once. The specimen sequenced was blood. These receptor sequences come from a man aged 30 to 39 with Graves' hyperthyroidism.

This clonotype has a count of ten or more. The genes are TRBV13 and TRBJ1-1, with D possibly TRBD1 on 5 matching bases. V was pared by 2 bases and J by 0 bases, with 16 bases between. The CDR3 runs 17 residues. Looked up from germline, CDR1 is PRHDT and CDR2 is FYEKMQ (reference sequence). The CDR3 coding sequence is TGTGCCAGCAGCTTATGGGGCAGGACCCCCATGAACACTGAAGCTTTCTTT. Amino acid sequence: CASSLWGRTPMNTEAFF.

As for this clonotype: This clone may be a read error of a much larger clone one base away. J is TRBJ2-7 and V is TRBV5-1, with 8 bases that match TRBD1. Per the germline V gene, CDR1 is SGHRS and CDR2 is YFSETQ. The CDR3 extends over 15 amino acids. The CDR3 protein is CASRPGQEIPYELYF. Written as DNA, the CDR3 is TGCGCCAGCCGCCCGGGACAGGAGATACCCTACGAGCTGTACTTC. Filled out from reference TRBV5-1 and TRBJ2-7, the complete variable domain reads KAGVTQTPRYLIKTRGQQVTLSCSPISGHRSVSWYQQTPGQGLQFLFEYFSETQRNKGNFPGRFSGRQFSNSRSEMNVSTLELGDSALYLCASRPGQEIPYELYFGPGTRLTVT.